This T cell receptor beta chain is from a study of identical twins (dated by TCRdb to 2016 to 2017). With respect to the entire study: To test whether fetal clonotypes persist, this study deep-sequenced TCR alpha and beta repertoires from monozygotic twins, from unrelated adults of various ages, and from cord blood. Replicate twin experiments were performed at different times using different library preparation protocols to rule out contamination.

To note about this clonotype: Its antigen remains undetermined. No base quality values were provided; no much bigger clone lies one nucleotide off.

The library was prepared using 5' RACE. Sequencing took place on an Illumina HiSeq 2000. Template switching added a universal primer binding site, and the final cDNA carried a unique molecular identifier that allowed TCR cDNA molecules to be counted accurately. Specific primers in the conserved constant-segment region were used to synthesize first-strand cDNA for the TCR alpha and beta chains. To control for contamination, each cDNA library was double barcoded with a SMART-Mk sample barcode plus Illumina barcodes. TruSeq adapter sequences along with Illumina sample barcodes were introduced in two successive PCR steps. TCR alpha and beta cDNA libraries were sequenced on the Illumina HiSeq platform with custom primers. On the study's bioinformatics: Unique molecular identifiers were extracted from raw reads with MiGEC, and CDR3 positions were determined with MiXCR. For each individual, recombination models were inferred using an EM algorithm with the repgenHMM and IGoR tools. Shared clonotype analysis was performed with the tcR package in R, normalizing sharing by the product of cloneset sizes. Out-of-frame nonproductive sequences were analyzed to study raw recombination free of thymic and clonal selection effects. TCRdb reworked the public reads: Q25 trimming with fastp, MiXCR clone assembly, productive beta chains retained. Each CDR3 protein gets just one entry, which takes the most common genes and DNA from the rows behind it. The V and J calls come from TCRdb's annotation, not from the publication. The sample includes some 460,000 distinct CDR3 sequences, with 12% to 15% observed a single time. The top ten clones comprise 0.5% to 0.65% of the sample.

Every donor in the study was a healthy Caucasian. Three pairs of female monozygotic twins, all aged roughly 18 to 30 years, were included in the twin cohort. CD4+ and CD8+ T cell populations were isolated with positive isolation kits from Invitrogen. Summary of the overall study and its limitations: Abundant cord blood beta clonotypes had fewer insertions, young adult naive repertoires showed a similar but weaker trend, and memory repertoires showed no such trend. Invariant T cells such as MAIT and iNKT could partly confound zero-insertion analyses, though diverse VJ usage argued against this for most clonotypes. The excess sharing between twins in beta out-of-frame sequences was weaker because fewer shared sequences reduced the signal-to-noise ratio. Out-of-frame TCR alpha sequences shared between twins showed an excess of low generation-probability sequences compared with coincidental sharing between unrelated individuals. Because the same donors could not be followed over many years, the conclusions relied on cross-sectional statistical analysis. In monozygotic twins, recombination models systematically underestimated out-of-frame TCR alpha sharing, but the models matched the sharing seen between unrelated individuals.

The trim is 6 bases for V and 0 bases for J, with a gap of 9 bases between the germline ends. The germline V gene (reference sequence) specifies LNHDA as CDR1 and SQIVND as CDR2. The cysteine opens and the phenylalanine closes a CDR3 of 14 amino acids. Only the CDR3 DNA is retained, 42 bases long and in frame from the first base. This same sample was also taken into another study, of yellow fever vaccine responses in identical twins. Per the second study: The authors reported that the T cell response to vaccination in identical twins appeared partly convergent and partly personalized. In identical twins, the study followed T cell clones that responded to the vaccine with precision.

The chain is assembled from TRBV19 and TRBJ1-3; a tentative D call is TRBD1 (5 bases match). The receptor was derived from a woman aged 18-29 years in good health. Sequenced sample: CD4+ T cells sorted from blood. This receptor carries the CDR3 CASRGTYSGNTIYF. The nucleotides read TGTGCCAGTAGAGGGACCTACTCTGGAAACACCATATATTTT. With all but the CDR3 taken from the reference TRBV19 and TRBJ1-3 genes, the full variable domain is: DGGITQSPKYLFRKEGQNVTLSCEQNLNHDAMYWYRQDPGQGLRLIYYSQIVNDFQKGDIAEGYSVSREKKESFPLTVTSAQKNPTAFYLCASRGTYSGNTIYFGEGSWLTVV.